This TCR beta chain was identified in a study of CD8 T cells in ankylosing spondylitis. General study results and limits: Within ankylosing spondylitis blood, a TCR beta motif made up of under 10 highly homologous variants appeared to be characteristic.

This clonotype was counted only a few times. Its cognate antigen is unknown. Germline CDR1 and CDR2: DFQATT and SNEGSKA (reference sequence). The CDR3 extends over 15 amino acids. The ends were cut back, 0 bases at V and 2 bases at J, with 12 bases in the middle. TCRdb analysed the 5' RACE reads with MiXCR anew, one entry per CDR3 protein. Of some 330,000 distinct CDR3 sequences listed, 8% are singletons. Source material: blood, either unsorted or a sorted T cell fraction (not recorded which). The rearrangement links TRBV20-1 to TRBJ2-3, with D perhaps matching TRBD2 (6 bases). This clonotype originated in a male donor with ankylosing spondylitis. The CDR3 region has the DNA TGCAGTGCTAGAGAGTGGGCGGGAAACACAGATACGCAGTATTTT. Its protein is CSAREWAGNTDTQYF.